This TCR beta chain was documented in a study of CD8+ T cells in alopecia areata. At the level of the study: Skin grafts from approximately 6-12-month-old C3H/HeJ donors with spontaneous alopecia were placed on roughly 7-10-week-old female C3H/HeJ mice. General study findings and limits: Across lesional scalp, and particularly alopecia totalis/universalis, clonality surpassed that of normal scalp. Sequencing of scalp tissue also captures the resident alphabeta T cells of normal skin. With patients, TCR sharing proved less clear than in mice, a difference possibly related to HLA.

Germline assignment: CDR1 NNHDY and CDR2 SYVADS. V lost 9 bases and J lost 6; bases outside the gene matches: 4. CDR3 length equals 13 residues. Following extraction, RNA underwent reverse transcription to cDNA, which served as the sequencing template. Sequenced by immunoSEQ multiplex PCR; TCRdb stores in-frame clones only, minus some. The repertoire yields about 120,000 clones, none seen only once; the top ten contain 15% to 20%. This clone was counted ten times or more. No antigen is known for it. Gene names and germline refer to mouse. The CDR3 end falls 4 residues outside the read, so it is completed with the germline J gene.

The sample comprised lesional skin. The origin of this receptor is a C3H/HeJ mouse with alopecia areata. The mouse line has the MHC haplotype H2-k. The chain combines TRBV13-3 with TRBJ2-1; TRBD2 agrees at 12 bases. CDR3 DNA, as far as it was read: TGTGCCACCGGGACTGGGGGGTTTGCT. Its protein is CATGTGGFA. The CDR3 reads in full as CATGTGGFAEQFF.